Below, 28 T cell receptor beta chains from the same sample are listed, as sequenced in a study of CD8+ T cells in alopecia areata. Sequencing used cDNA as its template, made by extracting RNA and reverse transcribing it. Assay: immunoSEQ multiplex PCR; the TCRdb copy retains only in-frame clones and omits some. The sample has over 150,000 clones; roughly 50% are singletons. Treatment described: oral pan-JAK inhibitor, 5-10 mg twice daily. The sample here was CD8+ T cells sorted from blood, taken at week 24, from a patient treated with tofacitinib. The source of these receptors is a human donor with alopecia areata.

Only a few counts were recorded for this clone. The chain joins TRBV9 to TRBJ2-5; D unclear. Germline V gives CDR1 SGDLS, CDR2 YYNGEE. V gave up 0 bases and J gave up 4 bases, with 13 bases separating them. This CDR3 spans 15 amino acids. The CDR3 region is CASSVEWTPAETQYF. CDR3 sequence (DNA): TGTGCCAGCAGCGTAGAATGGACCCCCGCAGAGACCCAGTACTTC.

The chain combines TRBV23-1 with TRBJ1-1; D is ambiguous. TRBV23-1 is sorted into the ORF group, with uncertain function. V was pared by 10 bases and J by 1 base, with 10 bases between. This CDR3 has 12 residues. CDR3 in amino acids: CAIADKNTEAFF. The CDR3 DNA is TGCGCCATCGCTGACAAGAACACTGAAGCTTTCTTT.

CDR3 sequence (DNA): TGTGCCAGCACCACCGGATACTTCGACGAGCAGTACTTC. The encoded protein is CASTTGYFDEQYF. J is TRBJ2-7 and V is TRBV5-6; D remains ambiguous. The CDR3 is 13 amino acids. V lost 6 bases and J lost 5, with 15 bases in between. Per the germline V gene, CDR1 is SGHDT and CDR2 is YYEEEE.

This clone was seen only a few times. The CDR3, as DNA: TGTGCCAGCAGAGCACCGGGACTAACAACAGATACGCAGTATTTT. Amino acid sequence: CASRAPGLTTDTQYF. The rearrangement links TRBV7-9 to TRBJ2-3; 7 bases align to TRBD2. Losses at the gene ends were 6 bases for V and 3 bases for J; bases not matched to a gene: 9. This CDR3 comprises 15 residues. Germline CDR1 SEHNR, CDR2 FQNEAQ (reference sequence). Based on the CDR3 plus reference TRBV7-9 and TRBJ2-3, the full variable domain is DTGVSQNPRHKITKRGQNVTFRCDPISEHNRLYWYRQTLGQGPEFLTYFQNEAQLEKSRLLSDRFSAERPKGSFSTLEIQRTEQGDSAMYLCASRAPGLTTDTQYFGPGTRLTVL.

This clone has more than one count but fewer than ten. The rearrangement uses TRBV15 and TRBJ2-7, with TRBD1 as a possible D gene (5 bases). The germline V gene encodes CDR1 LNHNV and CDR2 YYDKDF (reference sequence). This CDR3 region has 13 residues. V was cut by 3 bases and J by 2 bases, with 8 bases left in between. DNA of the CDR3: TGTGCCACCAGCAGTCAGGGTACCTACGAGCAGTACTTC. Translation: CATSSQGTYEQYF.

In regard to this clone: The same CDR3 can be traced to other DNA sequences in this sample. The rearrangement uses TRBV4-1 and TRBJ1-2; 7 positions agree with TRBD1. The V and J ends lost 1 base and 7 bases, in that order; junction bases with no gene match: 3. Germline CDR1 and CDR2: MGHRA and YSYEKL. CDR3 length: 13 amino acids. This chain's CDR3 is CASSQVAGGGYTF. Here the CDR3 DNA reads TGCGCCAGCAGCCAAGTGGCAGGGGGTGGCTACACCTTC.

The V gene is TRBV5-1, the J gene TRBJ1-1; D gene uncertain. The ends were cut back, 3 bases at V and 5 bases at J, with 11 bases in the middle. The CDR3 is 13 residues long. CDR1 SGHRS and CDR2 YFSETQ come from the germline V gene. CDR3 residues: CASSWKGGTEAFF. The CDR3 DNA sequence: TGCGCCAGCAGCTGGAAAGGTGGAACTGAAGCTTTCTTT.

This clone was counted once. The chain uses TRBV6-5 and TRBJ1-2; TRBD1 is a possible D gene (5 bases). CDR1 is MNHEY, CDR2 SVGAGI, per germline. This CDR3 has 14 amino acids. The V end lost 5 bases, the J end lost 4 bases, and 14 bases lay between the germline ends. Written as DNA, the CDR3 is TGTGCCAGCAGTCCCAGCGGGGGACCCTATGGCTACACCTTC. Translating gives CASSPSGGPYGYTF.

The gene calls are TRBV7-9 and TRBJ2-2; possibly TRBD1 for D (5 bases). Deletions cut 6 bases from V and 1 base from J, with 9 bases between. CDR3 length: 14 residues. Germline V gives CDR1 SEHNR, CDR2 FQNEAQ (reference sequence). In DNA, the CDR3 is TGTGCCAGCAGTCCCGACAGGAACACCGGGGAGCTGTTTTTT. It translates to CASSPDRNTGELFF.

In this sample, this clone turned up a few times. V and J are TRBV7-2 and TRBJ1-4, with D possibly TRBD1 on 5 matching bases. Germline V gene sequence: CDR1 SGHTA, CDR2 FQGNSA. CDR3 length: 15 amino acids. Deletions cut 1 base from V and 7 bases from J, with 13 bases between. The CDR3 sequence is CASSLVEGYGEKLFF. CDR3 DNA: TGTGCCAGCAGCTTAGTAGAGGGGTACGGTGAAAAACTGTTTTTT. Complete variable domain (other parts from reference TRBV7-2 and TRBJ1-4): GAGVSQSPSNKVTEKGKDVELRCDPISGHTALYWYRQSLGQGLEFLIYFQGNSAPDKSGLPSDRFSAERTGGSVSTLTIQRTQQEDSAVYLCASSLVEGYGEKLFFGSGTQLSVL.

The chain combines TRBV13 with TRBJ1-1; D is perhaps TRBD1 (6 bases). The V end lost 4 bases, the J end lost 7 bases, and 13 bases lay between the germline ends. CDR1 PRHDT and CDR2 FYEKMQ come from the germline V gene (reference sequence). The CDR3 length is 13 residues. The CDR3 DNA is TGTGCCAGCAGCTCACAGGGTAAAGGTGAAGCTTTCTTT. This translates into CASSSQGKGEAFF. The variable domain in full, with the rest retrieved from reference TRBV13 and TRBJ1-1, is AAGVIQSPRHLIKEKRETATLKCYPIPRHDTVYWYQQGPGQDPQFLISFYEKMQSDKGSIPDRFSAQQFSDYHSELNMSSLELGDSALYFCASSSQGKGEAFFGQGTRLTVV.

The genes are TRBV30 and TRBJ2-7, with TRBD1 identical over 7 bases. The CDR3 totals 11 residues. Germline loops: CDR1 GTSNPN, CDR2 SVGIG (reference sequence). V trimming: 6 bases; J trimming: 4 bases; junction bases outside the gene matches: 3. The chain's CDR3 is CACGDSYEQYF. CDR3 nucleotide sequence: TGTGCCTGCGGGGACAGTTACGAGCAGTACTTC. Full variable domain (outside the CDR3, taken from reference TRBV30 and TRBJ2-7): SQTIHQWPATLVQPVGSPLSLECTVEGTSNPNLYWYRQAAGRGLQLLFYSVGIGQISSEVPQNLSASRPQDRQFILSSKKLLLSDSGFYLCACGDSYEQYFGPGTRLTVT.

V gene TRBV2 combines with J gene TRBJ2-1; maybe TRBD1 (5 bases). The CDR3 contains 14 residues. Germline V gives CDR1 SNHLY, CDR2 FYNNEI. With 8 bases removed from V and 0 bases from J, the gap between germline ends came to 11 bases. The CDR3, as DNA: TGTGCCAGCTCACAGGAGACCTCCTACAATGAGCAGTTCTTC. It yields the protein CASSQETSYNEQFF.

This chain joins TRBV9 and TRBJ2-5; D gene unclear. CDR3 length: 14 amino acids. Germline V gene sequence: CDR1 SGDLS, CDR2 YYNGEE. V dropped 2 bases and J dropped 0 bases, with 8 bases sitting between them. For the CDR3, the DNA is TGTGCCAGCAGCGTTGGCAGATACCAAGAGACCCAGTACTTC. Translation gives CASSVGRYQETQYF.

This clone came up a few times. The chain combines TRBV13 with TRBJ2-3; 7 bases agree with TRBD2. Trimming took 2 bases from V and 4 from J; bases not matched to a gene: 3. The germline gives CDR1 PRHDT, CDR2 FYEKMQ (reference sequence). The CDR3 consists of 14 residues. The CDR3 sequence is CASSLIGGADTQYF. Here the CDR3 DNA reads TGTGCCAGCAGCTTAATTGGGGGGGCAGATACGCAGTATTTT.

This clone was counted only a few times. The chain is built from TRBV29-1 and TRBJ2-7, with 8 bases matching TRBD2. Germline trimming cut 4 bases from V and 0 bases from J; bases unmatched to any gene: 5. The CDR3 runs 14 residues. The V gene's germline CDR1 is SQVTM and CDR2 ANQGSEA. CDR3 sequence reads: CSVVGGESSYEQYF. CDR3 sequence (DNA): TGCAGCGTTGTCGGGGGGGAAAGCTCCTACGAGCAGTACTTC.

In its sample, this clone was seen once. The V gene is TRBV29-1, the J gene TRBJ2-7; possible D gene TRBD1, 6 bases. V dropped 1 base and J dropped 4 bases, with 11 bases sitting between them. The CDR3 sequence is 13 residues long. Germline loops: CDR1 SQVTM, CDR2 ANQGSEA. The CDR3 sequence is CSVEGPGEYEQYF. Here the CDR3 DNA reads TGCAGCGTTGAAGGGCCAGGGGAATACGAGCAGTACTTC.

Comment on this clone: Other DNA sequences within the sample encode an identical CDR3. The chain joins TRBV30 to TRBJ1-1; D is unclear. Germline-derived CDR1 and CDR2 are GTSNPN and SVGIG (reference sequence). Trimming took off 2 bases at V and 1 base at J, with 2 bases between the two ends. The CDR3 consists of 11 residues. CDR3 loop: CAWSRNTEAFF. The CDR3 DNA follows: TGTGCCTGGAGTCGGAACACTGAAGCTTTCTTT.

The J gene is TRBJ2-2, the V gene TRBV5-4; D is possibly TRBD1 (5 bases). CDR1 and CDR2 (germline): SGHNT, YYREEE (reference sequence). Between the trimmed V and J ends, which lost 4 bases and 4 bases, there was a span of 17 bases. The CDR3 consists of 16 residues. The chain's CDR3 is CASSPIQGVSTGELFF. CDR3 nucleotide sequence: TGTGCCAGCAGCCCGATCCAGGGTGTATCCACCGGGGAGCTGTTTTTT.

The chain couples TRBV27 to TRBJ1-4; D gene uncertain. The CDR3 extends over 12 amino acids. CDR1 is MNHEY, CDR2 SMNVEV, per germline (reference sequence). V was clipped by 8 bases and J by 11 bases, with 15 bases between them. The CDR3 here is CASGRQKDKLFF. DNA for the CDR3: TGTGCCAGCGGACGACAAAAGGACAAACTGTTTTTT.

The chain uses TRBV7-8 and TRBJ2-7; possibly TRBD1 for D (5 bases). The CDR3 extends over 15 amino acids. Germline CDR1 reads SGHVS; CDR2 reads FQNEAQ. Between the trimmed V and J ends, which lost 5 bases and 3 bases, there was a span of 17 bases. The CDR3 spells CASSRRQTPNYEQYF. The CDR3 region has the DNA TGTGCCAGCAGCCGAAGACAGACACCCAACTACGAGCAGTACTTC.

V and J are TRBV7-2 and TRBJ2-5; 7 nucleotides align to TRBD1. V was pared by 5 bases and J by 1 base, with 10 bases of the junction left unmatched. This CDR3 is 16 amino acids long. Germline loops: CDR1 SGHTA, CDR2 FQGNSA. CDR3 nucleotides: TGTGCCAGCAGCCGTAGGACAGGCTTGGGCCAAGAGACCCAGTACTTC. It is translated as CASSRRTGLGQETQYF. Full variable domain (remainder filled in from reference TRBV7-2 and TRBJ2-5): GAGVSQSPSNKVTEKGKDVELRCDPISGHTALYWYRQSLGQGLEFLIYFQGNSAPDKSGLPSDRFSAERTGGSVSTLTIQRTQQEDSAVYLCASSRRTGLGQETQYFGPGTRLLVL.

This chain joins TRBV30 and TRBJ1-6; tentative D call: TRBD1 (6 bases). Per germline, CDR1 GTSNPN and CDR2 SVGIG (reference sequence). This CDR3 has 13 residues. The V end lost 4 bases, the J end lost 7 bases, and 11 bases lay between the germline ends. CDR3 amino acids: CAWNEQGNSPLHF. CDR3 nucleotides: TGTGCCTGGAACGAACAGGGAAATTCACCCCTCCACTTT.

Concerning this clone itself: Sequence at one end of the junction differs from germline and may be a read error. The chain is built from TRBV4-3 and TRBJ2-3; 8 positions match TRBD2. CDR1 and CDR2 from the germline V gene are LGHNA and YSLEER. CDR3 length equals 17 residues. The CDR3 region is CASSQGETSAGTDAQYF. DNA for the CDR3: TGCGCCAGCAGCCAAGGGGAGACTAGCGCCGGCACAGATGCGCAGTATTTT.

V gene TRBV5-4 combines with J gene TRBJ2-6; no clear D. The germline V and J ends were trimmed by 0 bases and 1 base, with 8 bases remaining between them. CDR3 length: 16 residues. Germline lookup yields CDR1 SGHNT and CDR2 YYREEE (reference sequence). CDR3: CASSLEAPSGANVLTF. The CDR3 DNA follows: TGTGCCAGCAGCTTGGAGGCACCGTCTGGGGCCAACGTCCTGACTTTC. Combining the CDR3 with reference TRBV5-4 and TRBJ2-6 gives the whole variable domain ETGVTQSPTHLIKTRGQQVTLRCSSQSGHNTVSWYQQALGQGPQFIFQYYREEENGRGNFPPRFSGLQFPNYSSELNVNALELDDSALYLCASSLEAPSGANVLTFGAGSRLTVL.

The V and J genes are TRBV9 and TRBJ1-2, with TRBD1 matching over 7 bases. The CDR3 loop spans 13 amino acids. The V and J ends lost 6 bases and 7 bases, in that order; junction bases with no gene match: 9. Germline values: CDR1 SGDLS, CDR2 YYNGEE. The chain's CDR3 is CASNTGETSGYTF. DNA for the CDR3: TGTGCCAGCAATACAGGGGAAACTAGTGGCTACACCTTC.

The V gene is TRBV6-6, the J gene TRBJ1-5, with D possibly being TRBD1 (6 bases). Trimming removed 6 bases at V and 3 bases at J, with 15 bases between. Germline lookup yields CDR1 MNHNY and CDR2 SVGAGI (reference sequence). The CDR3 covers 15 residues. CDR3 nucleotides: TGTGCCAGCAGCCCATGGGGGACAAACAATCAGCCCCAGCATTTT. This translates into CASSPWGTNNQPQHF.

V and J are TRBV6-4 and TRBJ2-3, with D uncertain. Per the germline V gene, CDR1 is MRHNA and CDR2 is SNTAGT. The CDR3 is 14 residues long. Trimming cost V 3 bases and J 4 bases, with 11 bases left between them. The CDR3 spells CASSEGPQADTQYF. In DNA, the CDR3 is TGTGCCAGCAGTGAAGGCCCCCAAGCAGATACGCAGTATTTT.